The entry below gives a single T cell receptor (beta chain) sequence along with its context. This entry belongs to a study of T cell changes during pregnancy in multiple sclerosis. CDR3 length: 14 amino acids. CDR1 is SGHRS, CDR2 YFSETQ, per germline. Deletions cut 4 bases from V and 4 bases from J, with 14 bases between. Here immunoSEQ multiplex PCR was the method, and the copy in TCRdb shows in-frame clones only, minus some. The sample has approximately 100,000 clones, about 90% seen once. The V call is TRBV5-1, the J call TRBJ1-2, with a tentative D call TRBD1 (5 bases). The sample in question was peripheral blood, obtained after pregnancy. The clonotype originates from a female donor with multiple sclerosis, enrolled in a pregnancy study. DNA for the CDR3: TGCGCCAGCAGCCTTTTTCAGGGTTCCTATGGCTACACCTTC. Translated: CASSLFQGSYGYTF.